This TCR beta chain came from a study of blood T cell repertoires in COVID-19. Overall study: Whether acute or convalescent, the COVID-19 samples came from the United States, Italy and Spain. Nucleic acid was either cDNA or gDNA, and it came from T cells, B-cell-depleted T cells, or PBMCs.

In the study's own analysis: Amplified reference gene primers provided the basis for estimating nucleated cell counts. The assay was immunoSEQ multiplex PCR, and TCRdb's table has in-frame clones only and misses some. The DNA was the basis for D and trimming; V, J and clone size are from that table. The repertoire holds 95,000 to 150,000 clones, with around four fifths as singletons. There are 17 residues in the CDR3. Germline V lookup: CDR1 MNHEY, CDR2 SMNVEV (reference sequence). V shed 2 bases and J 5 bases; nucleotides not matched to a gene: 14. The receptor was derived from a man older than 75 with active or convalescent COVID-19. The chain carries TRBV27 and TRBJ2-5; 7 bases line up with TRBD2. Material for sequencing was peripheral blood. The CDR3 bases are TGTGCCAGCAGTTTAGCGGCAGGACGGGGGAGGGAGGAGACCCAGTACTTC. This sequence encodes CASSLAAGRGREETQYF.